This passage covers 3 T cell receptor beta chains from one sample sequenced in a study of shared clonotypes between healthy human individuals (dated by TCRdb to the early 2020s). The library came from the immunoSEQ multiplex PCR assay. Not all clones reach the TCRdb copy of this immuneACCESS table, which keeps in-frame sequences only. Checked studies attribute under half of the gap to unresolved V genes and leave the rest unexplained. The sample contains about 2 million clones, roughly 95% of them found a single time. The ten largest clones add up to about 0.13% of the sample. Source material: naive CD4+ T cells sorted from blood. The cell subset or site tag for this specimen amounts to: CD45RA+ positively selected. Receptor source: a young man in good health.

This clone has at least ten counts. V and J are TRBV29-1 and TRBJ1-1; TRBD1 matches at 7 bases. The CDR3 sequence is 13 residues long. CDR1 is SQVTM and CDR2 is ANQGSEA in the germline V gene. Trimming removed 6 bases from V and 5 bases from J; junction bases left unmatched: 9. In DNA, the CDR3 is TGCAGCGTCGGTCAGGGGGTTTCTACTGAAGCTTTCTTT. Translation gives CSVGQGVSTEAFF.

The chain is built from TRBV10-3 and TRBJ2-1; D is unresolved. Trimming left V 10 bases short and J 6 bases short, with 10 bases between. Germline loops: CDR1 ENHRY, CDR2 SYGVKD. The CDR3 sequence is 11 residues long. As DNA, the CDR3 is TGTGCCACCATTGGCACCAATGAGCAGTTCTTC. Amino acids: CATIGTNEQFF.

The CDR3 loop is CASSVAGPYEQYF. As DNA, the CDR3 is TGTGCCAGCTCGGTCGCAGGACCCTACGAGCAGTACTTC. The rearrangement links TRBV18 to TRBJ2-7; D uncertain. The germline V gene encodes CDR1 KGHSH and CDR2 LQKENI. Trimming removed 6 bases at V and 2 bases at J, with 11 bases between. This CDR3 spans 13 amino acids.